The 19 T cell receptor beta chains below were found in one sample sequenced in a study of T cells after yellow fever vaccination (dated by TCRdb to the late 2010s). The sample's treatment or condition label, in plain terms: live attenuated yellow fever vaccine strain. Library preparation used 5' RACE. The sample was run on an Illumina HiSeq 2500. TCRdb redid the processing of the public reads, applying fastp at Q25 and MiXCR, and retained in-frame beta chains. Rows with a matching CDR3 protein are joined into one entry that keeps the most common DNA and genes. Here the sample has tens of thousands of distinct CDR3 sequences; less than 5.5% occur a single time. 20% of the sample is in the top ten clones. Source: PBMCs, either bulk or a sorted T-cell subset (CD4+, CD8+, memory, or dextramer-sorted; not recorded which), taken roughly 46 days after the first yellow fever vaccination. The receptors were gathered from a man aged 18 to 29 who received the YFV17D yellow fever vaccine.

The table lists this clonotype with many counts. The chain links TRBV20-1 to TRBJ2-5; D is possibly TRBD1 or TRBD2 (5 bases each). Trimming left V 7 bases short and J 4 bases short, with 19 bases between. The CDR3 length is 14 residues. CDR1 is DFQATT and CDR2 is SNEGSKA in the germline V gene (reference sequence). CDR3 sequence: CSVHRGFEGETQYF. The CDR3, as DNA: TGCAGTGTTCACCGGGGCTTCGAGGGAGAGACCCAGTACTTC.

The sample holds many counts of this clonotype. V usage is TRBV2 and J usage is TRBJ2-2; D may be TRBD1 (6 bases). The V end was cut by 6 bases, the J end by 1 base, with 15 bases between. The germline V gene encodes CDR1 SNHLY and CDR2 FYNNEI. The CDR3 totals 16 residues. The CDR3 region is CASRITGYLNTGELFF. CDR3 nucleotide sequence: TGTGCCAGCAGAATTACAGGGTACTTGAACACCGGGGAGCTGTTTTTT.

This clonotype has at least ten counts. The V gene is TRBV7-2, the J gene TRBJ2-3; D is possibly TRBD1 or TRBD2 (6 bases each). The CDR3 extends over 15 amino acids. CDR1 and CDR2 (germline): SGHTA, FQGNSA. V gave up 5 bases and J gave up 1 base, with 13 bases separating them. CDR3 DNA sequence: TGTGCCAGCAGCGTACAGGGAGGAGGCACAGATACGCAGTATTTT. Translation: CASSVQGGGTDTQYF.

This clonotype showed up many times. The CDR3 DNA reads as TGCAGCGTCGTTCACAGCAACTATGGCTACACCTTC. Amino acid sequence: CSVVHSNYGYTF. The V call is TRBV29-1, the J call TRBJ1-2; D gene ambiguous. The germline V gene encodes CDR1 SQVTM and CDR2 ANQGSEA. Between the trimmed V and J ends, which lost 6 bases and 2 bases, there was a span of 10 bases. The CDR3 consists of 12 residues. The full variable domain, its missing parts supplied by reference TRBV29-1 and TRBJ1-2, is SAVISQKPSRDICQRGTSLTIQCQVDSQVTMMFWYRQQPGQSLTLIATANQGSEATYESGFVIDKFPISRPNLTFSTLTVSNMSPEDSSIYLCSVVHSNYGYTFGSGTRLTVV.

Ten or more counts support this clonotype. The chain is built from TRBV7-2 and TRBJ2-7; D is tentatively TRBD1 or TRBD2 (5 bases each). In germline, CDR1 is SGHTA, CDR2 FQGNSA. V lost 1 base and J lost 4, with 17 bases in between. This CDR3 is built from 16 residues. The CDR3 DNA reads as TGTGCCAGCAGCTTAGGTCGGGGACCATCCACTTACGAGCAGTACGTC. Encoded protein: CASSLGRGPSTYEQYV.

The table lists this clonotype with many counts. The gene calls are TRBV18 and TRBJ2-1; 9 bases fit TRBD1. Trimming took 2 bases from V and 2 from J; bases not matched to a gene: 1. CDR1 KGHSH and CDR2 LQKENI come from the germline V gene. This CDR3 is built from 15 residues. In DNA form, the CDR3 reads TGTGCCAGCTCACCAGGGACAGGGACCTACAATGAGCAGTTCTTC. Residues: CASSPGTGTYNEQFF.

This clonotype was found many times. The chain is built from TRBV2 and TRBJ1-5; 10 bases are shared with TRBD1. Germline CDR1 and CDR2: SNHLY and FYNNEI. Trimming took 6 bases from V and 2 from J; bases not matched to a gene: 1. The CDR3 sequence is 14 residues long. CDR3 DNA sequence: TGTGCCAGCAGCGGGACAGGGGGCAATCAGCCCCAGCATTTT. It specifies CASSGTGGNQPQHF.

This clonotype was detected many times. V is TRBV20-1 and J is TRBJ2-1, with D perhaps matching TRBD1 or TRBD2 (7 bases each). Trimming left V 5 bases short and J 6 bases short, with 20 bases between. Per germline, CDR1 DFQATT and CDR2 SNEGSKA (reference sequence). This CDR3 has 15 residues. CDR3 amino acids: CSARRRQGGSNEQFF. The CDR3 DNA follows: TGCAGTGCTCGCCGCCGGCAGGGGGGGTCCAATGAGCAGTTCTTC.

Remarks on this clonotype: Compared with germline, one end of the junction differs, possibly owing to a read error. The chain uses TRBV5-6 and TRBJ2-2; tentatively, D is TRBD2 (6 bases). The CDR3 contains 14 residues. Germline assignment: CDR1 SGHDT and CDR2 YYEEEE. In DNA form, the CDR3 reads TGTGCCATCAACCTGGGACTGCACACCGGGGAACTGTTTTTT. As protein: CAINLGLHTGELFF. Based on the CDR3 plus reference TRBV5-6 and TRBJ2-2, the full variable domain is DAGVTQSPTHLIKTRGQQVTLRCSPKSGHDTVSWYQQALGQGPQFIFQYYEEEERQRGNFPDRFSGHQFPNYSSELNVNALLLGDSALYLCAINLGLHTGELFFGEGSRLTVL.

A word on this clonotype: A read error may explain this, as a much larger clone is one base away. The CDR3 is CASSFSGQGNQPQHF. The CDR3 DNA follows: TGTGCCAGCAGTTTTTCGGGACAGGGTAATCAGCCCCAGCATTTT. The gene calls are TRBV27 and TRBJ1-5; 9 nucleotides line up with TRBD1. Germline trimming cut 3 bases from V and 4 bases from J; bases unmatched to any gene: 4. Germline lookup yields CDR1 MNHEY and CDR2 SMNVEV (reference sequence). The CDR3 is 15 amino acids.

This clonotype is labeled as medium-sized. CDR3 residues: CASSLIRGDEQFF. CDR3 bases: TGTGCCAGCAGCTTGATACGGGGGGATGAGCAGTTCTTC. The chain joins TRBV5-6 to TRBJ2-1, with 7 bases lining up with TRBD2. CDR3 size: 13 residues. Looked up from germline, CDR1 is SGHDT and CDR2 is YYEEEE. The V segment lost 1 base and the J segment 8 bases; nucleotides outside the gene matches: 3.

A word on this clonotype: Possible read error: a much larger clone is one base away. The CDR3 sequence: CASSPQGHTEAFF. The CDR3 DNA follows: TGTGCCAGCTCACCACAGGGGCACACTGAAGCTTTCTTT. V is TRBV18 and J is TRBJ1-1; TRBD1 might be the D (5 bases). This CDR3 spans 13 amino acids. Trimming pared 1 base from V and 3 bases from J, leaving 6 bases between. The germline V gene has CDR1 KGHSH and CDR2 LQKENI. The whole variable domain, filled in from reference TRBV18 and TRBJ1-1, reads NAGVMQNPRHLVRRRGQEARLRCSPMKGHSHVYWYRQLPEEGLKFMVYLQKENIIDESGMPKERFSAEFPKEGPSILRIQQVVRGDSAAYFCASSPQGHTEAFFGQGTRLTVV.

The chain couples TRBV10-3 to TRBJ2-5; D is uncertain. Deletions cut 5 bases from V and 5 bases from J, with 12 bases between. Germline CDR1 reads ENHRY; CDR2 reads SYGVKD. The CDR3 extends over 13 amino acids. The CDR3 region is CAISFGPGETQYF. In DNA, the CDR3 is TGTGCCATCAGTTTTGGACCTGGGGAGACCCAGTACTTC.

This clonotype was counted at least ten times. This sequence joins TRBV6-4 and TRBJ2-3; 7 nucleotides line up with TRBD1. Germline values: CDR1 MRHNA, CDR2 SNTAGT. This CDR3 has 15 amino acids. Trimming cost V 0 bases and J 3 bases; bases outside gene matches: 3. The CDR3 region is CASSDSQGSTDTQYF. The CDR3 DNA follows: TGTGCCAGCAGTGACTCACAGGGGTCAACAGATACGCAGTATTTT.

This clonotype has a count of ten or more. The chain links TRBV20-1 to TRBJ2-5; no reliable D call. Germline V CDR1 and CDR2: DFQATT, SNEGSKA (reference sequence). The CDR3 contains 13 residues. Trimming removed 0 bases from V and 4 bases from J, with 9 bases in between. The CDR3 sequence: CSARDLRIETQYF. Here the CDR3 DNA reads TGCAGTGCTAGAGATCTGAGGATAGAGACCCAGTACTTC.

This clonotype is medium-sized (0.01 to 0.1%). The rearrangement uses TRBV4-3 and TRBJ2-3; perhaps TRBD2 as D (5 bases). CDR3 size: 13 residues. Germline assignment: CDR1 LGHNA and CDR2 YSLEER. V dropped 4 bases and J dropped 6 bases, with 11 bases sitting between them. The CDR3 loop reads CASSPPRADTQYF. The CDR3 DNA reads TGCGCCAGCAGCCCCCCGAGGGCCGATACGCAGTATTTT.

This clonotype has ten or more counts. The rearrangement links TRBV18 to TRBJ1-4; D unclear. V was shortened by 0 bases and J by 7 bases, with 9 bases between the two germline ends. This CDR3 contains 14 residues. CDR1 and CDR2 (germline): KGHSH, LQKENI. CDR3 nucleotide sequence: TGTGCCAGCTCACCACCAGGGTCCCCTGAAAAACTGTTTTTT. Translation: CASSPPGSPEKLFF.

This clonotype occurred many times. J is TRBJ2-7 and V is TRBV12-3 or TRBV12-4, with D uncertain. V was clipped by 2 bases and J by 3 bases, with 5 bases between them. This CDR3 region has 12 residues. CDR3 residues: CASSLSGYEQYF. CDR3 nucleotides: TGTGCCAGCAGTTTATCCGGCTACGAGCAGTACTTC.

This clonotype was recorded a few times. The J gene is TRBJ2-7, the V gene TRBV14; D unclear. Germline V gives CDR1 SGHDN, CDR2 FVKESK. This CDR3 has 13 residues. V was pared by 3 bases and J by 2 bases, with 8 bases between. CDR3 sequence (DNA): TGTGCCAGCAGCCACGGAACAGCCTACGAGCAGTACTTC. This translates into CASSHGTAYEQYF.